This T cell receptor beta chain was sequenced during a study of T cell repertoires in cytomegalovirus infection. Overall study context: Public TCR beta signatures marked donors with CMV infection and the matching HLA. Study conclusions and caveats: What dominated the ex vivo response were HLA-C-restricted CMV-specific TCR beta clonotypes.

TCRdb reanalysed the reads using MiXCR and keeps one entry per CDR3 protein. Among about 110,000 distinct CDR3 sequences listed, 10% were seen once. This clonotype was seen repeatedly, ten times or more. No antigen is known for it. There are 15 residues in the CDR3. The V gene lost 5 bases and the J gene lost 7 bases, with 18 bases spanning the gap. The chain links TRBV12-3 or TRBV12-4 to TRBJ1-5; TRBD1 is a possible D gene (5 bases). This receptor was taken from a human donor in good health (CMV status not recorded). Some clones in this sample may be carry-over from other donors' samples. The sample was PBMCs, sequenced either directly or after in vitro stimulation (not recorded which). In DNA form, the CDR3 reads TGTGCCAGCAGTCGTCGGGAAGGGGTCGGACAGCCCCAGCATTTT. Translated, it gives CASSRREGVGQPQHF.